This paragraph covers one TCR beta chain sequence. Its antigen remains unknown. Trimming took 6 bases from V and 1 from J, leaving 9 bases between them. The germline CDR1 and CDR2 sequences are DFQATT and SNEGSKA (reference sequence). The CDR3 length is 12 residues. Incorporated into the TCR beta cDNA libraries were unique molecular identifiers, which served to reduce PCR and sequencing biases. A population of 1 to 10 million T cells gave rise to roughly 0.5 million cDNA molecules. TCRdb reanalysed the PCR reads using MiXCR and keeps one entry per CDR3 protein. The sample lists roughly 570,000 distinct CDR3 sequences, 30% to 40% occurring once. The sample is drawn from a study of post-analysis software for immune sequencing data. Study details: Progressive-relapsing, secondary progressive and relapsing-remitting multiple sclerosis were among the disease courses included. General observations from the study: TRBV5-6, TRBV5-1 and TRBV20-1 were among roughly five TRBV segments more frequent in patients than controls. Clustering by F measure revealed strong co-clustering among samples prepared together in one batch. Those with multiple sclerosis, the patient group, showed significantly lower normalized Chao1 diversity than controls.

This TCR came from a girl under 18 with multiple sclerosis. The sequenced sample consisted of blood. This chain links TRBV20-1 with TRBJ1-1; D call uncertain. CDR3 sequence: CSAAVANTEAFF. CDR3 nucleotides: TGCAGTGCGGCAGTGGCGAACACTGAAGCTTTCTTT.